The clone carrying this TCR beta chain has just a few counts. Its matching antigen is unknown. This record comes from a study of beta chain features in type 1 diabetes. About the study: Age and gender were similar between patients and healthy donors, as were cell yields.

The CDR3 totals 14 residues. CDR1 and CDR2 (germline): SGHRS, YFSETQ. The investigators reverse transcribed all of the isolated RNA, so they sequenced expressed TCRB transcripts. Only in-frame clones appear in the TCRdb table, and some are missing; sequencing was by immunoSEQ multiplex PCR. The table lists 860,000 or so clones, roughly 15% of them singletons. The study, taken as a whole, reports: Shorter TCRB CDR3s, moderately but significantly so, marked every one of the four CD4+ subsets in Type 1 diabetes patients. PCR might pick shorter templates more often, in the same way for patients and controls.

This chain joins TRBV5-1 and TRBJ2-5; 7 nucleotides align to TRBD1. The assigned J gene may be wrong: the sequence end matches TRBJ2-7 better. The clonotype comes from a woman between 18 and 29 years old in good health. The specimen sequenced was naive CD4+ T cells from blood. CDR3 region: CASSLGTAEDEQYF. The CDR3 region has the DNA TGCGCCAGCAGCTTAGGGACAGCCGAAGACGAGCAGTACTTC.